The entry below gives a single TCR beta chain sequence along with its context. Original processing notes: It was from reference gene primer amplification that nucleated cell counts were estimated. Sequencing was performed with immunoSEQ multiplex PCR; in TCRdb, only in-frame clones are kept and a portion is missing. The V and J calls and clone size are taken from that table; D and trimming were inferred from the DNA. The sample carries more than 65,000 clones, just under 80% recorded once. The CDR3 has 16 residues. Germline CDR1 reads SGHRS; CDR2 reads YFSETQ. With 3 bases removed from V and 0 bases from J, the gap between germline ends came to 13 bases. The data belong to a study of blood T cell repertoires in COVID-19. Study details: Sites in the United States, Italy and Spain provided acute and convalescent COVID-19 samples. Nucleic acid was either cDNA or gDNA, and it came from T cells, B-cell-depleted T cells, or PBMCs.

The source of this sequence is a woman aged 55-69 years with acute or convalescent COVID-19. The chain uses TRBV5-1 and TRBJ1-3; D may be TRBD1 (5 bases). Sequencing was done on a sample of peripheral blood. CDR3 amino acids: CASSSRVLTSGNTIYF. The CDR3 DNA reads TGCGCCAGCAGCTCCAGGGTCCTCACCTCTGGAAACACCATATATTTT.